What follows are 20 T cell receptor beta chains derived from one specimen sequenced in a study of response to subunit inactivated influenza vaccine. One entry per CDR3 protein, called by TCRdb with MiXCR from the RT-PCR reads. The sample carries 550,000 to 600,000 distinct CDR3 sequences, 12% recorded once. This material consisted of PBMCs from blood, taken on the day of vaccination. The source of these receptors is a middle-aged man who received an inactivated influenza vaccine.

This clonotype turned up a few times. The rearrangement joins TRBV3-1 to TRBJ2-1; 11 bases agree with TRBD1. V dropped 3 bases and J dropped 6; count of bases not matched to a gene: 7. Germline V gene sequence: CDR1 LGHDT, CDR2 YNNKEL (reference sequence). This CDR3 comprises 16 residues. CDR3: CASSQGTGTGGNEQFF. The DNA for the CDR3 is TGTGCCAGCAGCCAGGGTACCGGGACAGGGGGCAATGAGCAGTTCTTC.

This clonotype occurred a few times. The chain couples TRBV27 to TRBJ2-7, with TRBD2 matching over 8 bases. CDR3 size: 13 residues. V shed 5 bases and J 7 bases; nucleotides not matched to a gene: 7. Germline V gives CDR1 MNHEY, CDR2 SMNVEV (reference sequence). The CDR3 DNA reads TGTGCCAGCAGTCCCCGACTAGCGCTAGAGCAGTACTTC. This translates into CASSPRLALEQYF.

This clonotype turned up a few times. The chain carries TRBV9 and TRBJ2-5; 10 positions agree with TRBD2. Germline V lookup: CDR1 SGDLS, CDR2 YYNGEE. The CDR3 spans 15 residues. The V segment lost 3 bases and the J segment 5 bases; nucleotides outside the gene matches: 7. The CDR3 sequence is CASSAVSGGFETQYF. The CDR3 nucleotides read TGTGCCAGCAGCGCGGTTAGCGGGGGGTTTGAGACCCAGTACTTC.

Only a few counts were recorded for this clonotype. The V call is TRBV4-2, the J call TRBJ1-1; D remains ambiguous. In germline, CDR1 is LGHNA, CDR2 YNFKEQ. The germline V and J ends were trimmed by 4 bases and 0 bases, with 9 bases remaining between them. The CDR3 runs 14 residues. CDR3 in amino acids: CASSPYEMNTEAFF. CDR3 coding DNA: TGTGCCAGCAGCCCCTATGAGATGAACACTGAAGCTTTCTTT.

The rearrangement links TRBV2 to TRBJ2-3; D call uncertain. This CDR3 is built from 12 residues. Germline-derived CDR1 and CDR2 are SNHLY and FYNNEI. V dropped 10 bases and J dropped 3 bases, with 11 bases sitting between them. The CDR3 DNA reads TGTGCCACCCAGAAAATGACAGATACGCAGTATTTT. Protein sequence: CATQKMTDTQYF. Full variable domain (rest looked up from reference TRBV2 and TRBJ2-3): EPEVTQTPSHQVTQMGQEVILRCVPISNHLYFYWYRQILGQKVEFLVSFYNNEISEKSEIFDDQFSVERPDGSNFTLKIRSTKLEDSAMYFCATQKMTDTQYFGPGTRLTVL.

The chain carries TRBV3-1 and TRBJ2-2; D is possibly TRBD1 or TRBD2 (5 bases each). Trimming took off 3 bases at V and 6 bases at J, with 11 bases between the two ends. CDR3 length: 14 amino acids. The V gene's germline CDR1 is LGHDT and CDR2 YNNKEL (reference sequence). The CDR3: CASSQLQGPGELFF. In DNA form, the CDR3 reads TGTGCCAGCAGCCAGCTCCAGGGACCCGGGGAGCTGTTTTTT.

The CDR3 here is CASSPMGLNNEKLFF. Here the CDR3 DNA reads TGTGCCAGCAGTCCAATGGGACTGAACAATGAAAAACTGTTTTTT. The rearrangement links TRBV12-3 or TRBV12-4 to TRBJ1-4; TRBD1 is a possible D gene (5 bases). This CDR3 spans 15 amino acids. V was trimmed by 5 bases and J by 5 bases, leaving 15 bases between them.

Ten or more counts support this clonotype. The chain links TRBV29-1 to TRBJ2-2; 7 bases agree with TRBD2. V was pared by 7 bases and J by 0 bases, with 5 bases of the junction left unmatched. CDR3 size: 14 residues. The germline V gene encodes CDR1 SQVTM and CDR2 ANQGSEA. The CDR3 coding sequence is TGCAGCGCCGGGGGGAAAACGAACACCGGGGAGCTGTTTTTT. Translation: CSAGGKTNTGELFF.

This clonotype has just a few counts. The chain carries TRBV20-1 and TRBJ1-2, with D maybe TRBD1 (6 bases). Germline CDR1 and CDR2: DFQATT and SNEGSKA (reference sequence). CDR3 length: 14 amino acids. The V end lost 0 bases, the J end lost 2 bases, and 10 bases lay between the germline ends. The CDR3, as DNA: TGCAGTGCTAGAGATCAGGGGTCCAACTATGGCTACACCTTC. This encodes CSARDQGSNYGYTF.

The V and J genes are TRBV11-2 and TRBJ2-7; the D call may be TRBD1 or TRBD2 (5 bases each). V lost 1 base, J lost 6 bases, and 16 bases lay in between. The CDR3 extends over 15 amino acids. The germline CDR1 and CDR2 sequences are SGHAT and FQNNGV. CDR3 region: CASSLVLGQAAEQYF. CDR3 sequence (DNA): TGTGCCAGCAGCTTAGTGCTTGGACAAGCGGCCGAGCAGTACTTC.

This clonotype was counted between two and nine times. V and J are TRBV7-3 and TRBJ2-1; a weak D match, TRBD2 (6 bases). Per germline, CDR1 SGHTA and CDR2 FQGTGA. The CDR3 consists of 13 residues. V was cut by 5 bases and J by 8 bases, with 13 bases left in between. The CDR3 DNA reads TGTGCCAGCAGCCGTACTAGCTTCGATGAGCAGTTCTTC. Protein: CASSRTSFDEQFF. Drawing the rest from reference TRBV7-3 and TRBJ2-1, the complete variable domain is GAGVSQTPSNKVTEKGKYVELRCDPISGHTALYWYRQSLGQGPEFLIYFQGTGAADDSGLPNDRFFAVRPEGSVSTLKIQRTERGDSAVYLCASSRTSFDEQFFGPGTRLTVL.

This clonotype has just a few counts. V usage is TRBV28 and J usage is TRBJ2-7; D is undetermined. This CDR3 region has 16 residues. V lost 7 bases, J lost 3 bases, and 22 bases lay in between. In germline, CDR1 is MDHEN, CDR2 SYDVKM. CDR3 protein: CASKAMSRSPIYEQYF. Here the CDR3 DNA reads TGTGCCAGCAAAGCGATGAGTCGGTCCCCCATCTACGAGCAGTACTTC.

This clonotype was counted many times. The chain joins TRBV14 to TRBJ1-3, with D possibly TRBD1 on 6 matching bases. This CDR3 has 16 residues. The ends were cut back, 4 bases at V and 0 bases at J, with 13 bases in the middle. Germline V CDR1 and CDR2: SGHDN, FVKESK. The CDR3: CASSPYRVPSGNTIYF. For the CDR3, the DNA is TGTGCCAGCAGCCCCTACAGGGTTCCCTCTGGAAACACCATATATTTT. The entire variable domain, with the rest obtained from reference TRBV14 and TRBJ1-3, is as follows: EAGVTQFPSHSVIEKGQTVTLRCDPISGHDNLYWYRRVMGKEIKFLLHFVKESKQDESGMPNNRFLAERTGGTYSTLKVQPAELEDSGVYFCASSPYRVPSGNTIYFGEGSWLTVV.

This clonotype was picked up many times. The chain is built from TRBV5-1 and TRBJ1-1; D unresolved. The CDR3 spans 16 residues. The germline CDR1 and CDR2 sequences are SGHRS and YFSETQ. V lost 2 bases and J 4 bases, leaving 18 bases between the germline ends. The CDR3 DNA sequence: TGCGCCAGCAGCTTCCCTAGGGCAGGAGGGAGCACTGAAGCTTTCTTT. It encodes CASSFPRAGGSTEAFF.

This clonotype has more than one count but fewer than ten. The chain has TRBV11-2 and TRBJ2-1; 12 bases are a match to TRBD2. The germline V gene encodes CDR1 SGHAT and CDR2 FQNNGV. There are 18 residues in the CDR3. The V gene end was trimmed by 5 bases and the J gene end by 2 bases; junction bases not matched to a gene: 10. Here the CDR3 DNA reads TGTGCCAGCAGCCGGACTAGCGGGATTTCTGCCGCCTACAATGAGCAGTTCTTC. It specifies CASSRTSGISAAYNEQFF.

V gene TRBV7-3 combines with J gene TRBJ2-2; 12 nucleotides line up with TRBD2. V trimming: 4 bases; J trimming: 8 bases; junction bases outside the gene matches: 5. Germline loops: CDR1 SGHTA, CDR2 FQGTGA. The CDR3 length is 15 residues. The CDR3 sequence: CASSSTSGSRGELFF. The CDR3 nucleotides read TGTGCCAGCAGCTCGACTAGCGGGAGCAGAGGGGAGCTGTTTTTT.

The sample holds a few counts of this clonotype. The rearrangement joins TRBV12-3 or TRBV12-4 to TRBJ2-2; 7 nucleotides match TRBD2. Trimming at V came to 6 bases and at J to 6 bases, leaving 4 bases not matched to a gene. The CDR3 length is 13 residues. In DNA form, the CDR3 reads TGTGCCAGCAGCAGAGGACTAGCCGGGGAGCTGTTTTTT. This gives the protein CASSRGLAGELFF.

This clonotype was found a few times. CDR3 DNA: TGTGCCAGCAGTTTATACTCGGCGCAATTGGGTAGGAATGGCTACACCTTC. Translating gives CASSLYSAQLGRNGYTF. This chain connects TRBV27 to TRBJ1-2; D gene unclear. The CDR3 is made up of 17 amino acids. Germline V gives CDR1 MNHEY, CDR2 SMNVEV (reference sequence). The germline V and J ends were trimmed by 1 base and 6 bases, with 21 bases remaining between them.

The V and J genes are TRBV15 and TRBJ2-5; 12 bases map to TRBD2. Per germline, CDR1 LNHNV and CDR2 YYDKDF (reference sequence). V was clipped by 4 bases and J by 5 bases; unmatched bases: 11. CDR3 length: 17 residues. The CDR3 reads CATSTQTTLAGGETQYF. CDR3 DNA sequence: TGTGCCACCAGCACCCAAACCACGCTAGCGGGAGGGGAGACCCAGTACTTC.

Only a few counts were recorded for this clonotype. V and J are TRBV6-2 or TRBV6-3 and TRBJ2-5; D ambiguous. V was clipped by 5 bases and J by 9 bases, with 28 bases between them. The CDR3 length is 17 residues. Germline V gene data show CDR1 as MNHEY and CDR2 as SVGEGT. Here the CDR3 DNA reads TGTGCCAGCAGTCCCACGGGCCTATTTGGCGGCCCTTCGTCCCAGTACTTC. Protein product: CASSPTGLFGGPSSQYF.